The following is a TCR beta chain sequence with its context. The data belong to a study of cytomegalovirus exposure and HLA in healthy donors. It was with 60 Vbeta and 13 Jbeta primers that the PCR ran. Generated by immunoSEQ multiplex PCR, the TCRdb table keeps only in-frame clones and is missing some. Here the sample spans 100,000 to 150,000 clones, just over 70% being singletons. Sequencing used PBMCs. The clonotype comes from a woman aged 55-69 years in good health and CMV-seropositive.

The CDR3 protein is CASSPGLANYGYTF. As DNA, the CDR3 is TGTGCCAGTAGTCCAGGGCTAGCTAACTATGGCTACACCTTC. J is TRBJ1-2 and V is TRBV19; D may be TRBD1 (5 bases). V was trimmed by 5 bases and J by 0 bases, leaving 10 bases between them. The length of the CDR3 is 14 residues. Germline CDR1 LNHDA, CDR2 SQIVND (reference sequence).